Presented here are 23 T cell receptor beta chains from one specimen sequenced in a study of blood T cell repertoires in COVID-19. Only in-frame clones appear in the TCRdb table, and some are missing; sequencing was by immunoSEQ multiplex PCR. In the table there are about 58,000 clones, around 89% of which are singletons. Sample: peripheral blood. These receptors were collected from a man aged 55-75 years with active COVID-19.

V gene TRBV11-1 combines with J gene TRBJ2-1, with unresolved D. Between the trimmed V and J ends, which lost 1 base and 5 bases, there was a span of 9 bases. This CDR3 is 14 amino acids long. Germline CDR1 and CDR2: SGHAT and FQDESV (reference sequence). CDR3 residues: CASSLVGPDNEQFF. CDR3 DNA sequence: TGTGCCAGCAGCTTAGTGGGCCCCGACAATGAGCAGTTCTTC.

The genes are TRBV5-8 and TRBJ1-5, with TRBD1 identical over 9 bases. The V and J ends lost 0 bases and 10 bases, in that order; junction bases with no gene match: 8. CDR1 and CDR2 from the germline V gene are SGHTS and YDEGEE. The CDR3 is made up of 15 amino acids. The CDR3 coding sequence is TGTGCCAGCAGCTTGGGGGCCCGGGACAGGGAACCCCAGCATTTT. It codes for CASSLGARDREPQHF.

V and J are TRBV3-1 (or the pseudogene TRBV3-2) and TRBJ2-1, with TRBD2 matching over 10 bases. After removal of 0 bases from V and 4 bases from J, the junction contained 0 bases not matched to a gene. CDR1 LGHDT and CDR2 YNNKEL come from the germline V gene (reference sequence). The CDR3 consists of 15 residues. The DNA for the CDR3 is TGTGCCAGCAGCCAAGAGGGACTAGCGTACAATGAGCAGTTCTTC. Translating it yields CASSQEGLAYNEQFF.

The chain recombines TRBV5-6 with TRBJ2-1, with 9 bases identical to TRBD1. CDR3 size: 15 residues. Germline CDR1 reads SGHDT; CDR2 reads YYEEEE. J gave up 6 bases and V 1 base, and 5 bases lay outside the gene matches. Here the CDR3 reads CASSLPGQGTNEQFF. For the CDR3, the DNA is TGTGCCAGCAGCTTGCCGGGACAGGGAACCAATGAGCAGTTCTTC.

V usage is TRBV5-5 and J usage is TRBJ2-7, with 10 bases identical to TRBD1. Germline lookup yields CDR1 SGHKS and CDR2 YYEKEE (reference sequence). The CDR3 loop spans 14 amino acids. J lost 6 bases, V lost 4 bases, and 7 bases had no gene match. CDR3 nucleotide sequence: TGTGCCAGCAGCACTCGGACAGGGGGGAGCGAGCAGTACTTC. It encodes CASSTRTGGSEQYF.

The chain's CDR3 is CASSQARQGDARSPLHF. The CDR3, as DNA: TGCGCCAGCAGCCAAGCCCGACAGGGGGACGCTCGATCACCCCTCCACTTT. The chain recombines TRBV4-1 with TRBJ1-6; 9 nucleotides agree with TRBD1. The V segment lost 1 base and the J segment 10 bases; nucleotides outside the gene matches: 11. Germline lookup yields CDR1 MGHRA and CDR2 YSYEKL. This CDR3 spans 17 amino acids.

The table lists this clone with a count of one. In DNA form, the CDR3 reads TGTGCCAGCTATGACACCGGGACAGGTTTTAAACCCCTCCACTTT. This translates into CASYDTGTGFKPLHF. The V call is TRBV2, the J call TRBJ1-6; 8 bases fit TRBD1. Germline values: CDR1 SNHLY, CDR2 FYNNEI. This CDR3 region has 15 residues. J was trimmed by 12 bases and V by 8 bases; bases with no gene match: 15.

This clone was recorded only once. This chain links TRBV18 with TRBJ1-1; TRBD1 is a possible D gene (6 bases). Germline-derived CDR1 and CDR2 are KGHSH and LQKENI. This CDR3 spans 15 amino acids. V was clipped by 3 bases and J by 2 bases, with 13 bases between them. The CDR3 coding sequence is TGTGCCAGCTCACCTTCCGGGACACCTAACACTGAAGCTTTCTTT. It translates to CASSPSGTPNTEAFF.

The chain is built from TRBV28 and TRBJ2-7; tentatively, D is TRBD2 (5 bases). Deletions cut 7 bases from V and 3 bases from J, with 16 bases between. CDR3 size: 14 residues. The germline gives CDR1 MDHEN, CDR2 SYDVKM. CDR3 DNA sequence: TGTGCCAGCAACACACCCCCGGGGATCTACGAGCAGTACTTC. It yields the protein CASNTPPGIYEQYF.

This clone occurred once. The chain has TRBV19 and TRBJ1-6, with a possible D match to TRBD1 (5 bases). The CDR3 has 12 residues. CDR1 and CDR2 from the germline V gene are LNHDA and SQIVND (reference sequence). V gave up 7 bases and J gave up 7 bases, with 8 bases separating them. The CDR3 region is CASTGGNSPLHF. CDR3 coding DNA: TGTGCCAGTACGGGGGGAAATTCACCCCTCCACTTT.

The chain uses TRBV5-1 and TRBJ1-1; D gene uncertain. The CDR3 has 14 residues. The V end was cut by 0 bases, the J end by 1 base, with 7 bases between. The germline CDR1 and CDR2 sequences are SGHRS and YFSETQ. CDR3 sequence (DNA): TGCGCCAGCAGCTTGGATCAGGCGAACACTGAAGCTTTCTTT. This encodes CASSLDQANTEAFF. The full variable domain, with the rest looked up from reference TRBV5-1 and TRBJ1-1, is KAGVTQTPRYLIKTRGQQVTLSCSPISGHRSVSWYQQTPGQGLQFLFEYFSETQRNKGNFPGRFSGRQFSNSRSEMNVSTLELGDSALYLCASSLDQANTEAFFGQGTRLTVV.

The V gene is TRBV10-3, the J gene TRBJ2-7; the D is unclear. The germline CDR1 and CDR2 sequences are ENHRY and SYGVKD. The CDR3 is 13 amino acids. Trimming removed 4 bases from V and 4 bases from J, with 11 bases in between. CDR3 nucleotides: TGTGCCATCAGTGGTCCGGGTCAGTACGAGCAGTACTTC. Amino acid sequence: CAISGPGQYEQYF.

The genes are TRBV24-1 and TRBJ2-1; D is perhaps TRBD2 (5 bases). The V gene's germline CDR1 is KGHDR and CDR2 SFDVKD. The CDR3 has 12 residues. Trimming removed 5 bases at V and 6 bases at J, with 7 bases between. Here the CDR3 reads CATSADFNEQFF. The CDR3 DNA reads as TGTGCCACCAGTGCGGACTTCAATGAGCAGTTCTTC.

The CDR3 sequence is CASSLTGTTYEQYF. The CDR3, as DNA: TGTGCCAGCAGCCTAACCGGGACTACATACGAGCAGTACTTC. V gene TRBV6-5 combines with J gene TRBJ2-7; 7 bases map to TRBD2. This CDR3 comprises 14 residues. V was clipped by 6 bases and J by 4 bases; unmatched bases: 9. Germline CDR1 reads MNHEY; CDR2 reads SVGAGI.

This chain connects TRBV19 to TRBJ2-3; 8 positions agree with TRBD1. This CDR3 has 15 residues. Germline assignment: CDR1 LNHDA and CDR2 SQIVND (reference sequence). Trimming removed 2 bases from V and 3 bases from J; junction bases left unmatched: 4. The CDR3 loop is CASSILGQVTDTQYF. The CDR3 DNA reads as TGTGCCAGTAGTATATTGGGACAGGTTACAGATACGCAGTATTTT.

The chain combines TRBV25-1 with TRBJ2-2, with D maybe TRBD1 (5 bases). Germline CDR1 is MGHDK and CDR2 is SYGVNS. The CDR3 is 13 residues long. Trimming pared 4 bases from V and 7 bases from J, leaving 10 bases between. The CDR3 sequence is CASSVPGIGELFF. The CDR3 nucleotides read TGTGCCAGCAGTGTACCAGGGATCGGGGAGCTGTTTTTT.

The genes are TRBV18 and TRBJ1-3; D not resolved. V lost 3 bases and J lost 0, with 12 bases in between. Germline V gene sequence: CDR1 KGHSH, CDR2 LQKENI. The CDR3 has 16 residues. DNA of the CDR3: TGTGCCAGCTCACCGAGACAACCGCCCTCTGGAAACACCATATATTTT. Amino acid sequence: CASSPRQPPSGNTIYF. The whole variable domain, filled in from reference TRBV18 and TRBJ1-3, reads NAGVMQNPRHLVRRRGQEARLRCSPMKGHSHVYWYRQLPEEGLKFMVYLQKENIIDESGMPKERFSAEFPKEGPSILRIQQVVRGDSAAYFCASSPRQPPSGNTIYFGEGSWLTVV.

This chain uses TRBV25-1 with TRBJ1-6; D not resolved. Germline lookup yields CDR1 MGHDK and CDR2 SYGVNS. The CDR3 is made up of 14 amino acids. V was shortened by 7 bases and J by 6 bases, with 13 bases between the two germline ends. The CDR3 DNA sequence: TGTGCCAGCACTAAGACGGAGAGTAATTCACCCCTCCACTTT. Translated, it gives CASTKTESNSPLHF.

This chain joins TRBV7-9 and TRBJ2-2, with 10 bases aligning to TRBD1. The germline V gene encodes CDR1 SEHNR and CDR2 FQNEAQ (reference sequence). The V segment lost 5 bases and the J segment 6 bases; nucleotides outside the gene matches: 15. The CDR3 sequence is 18 residues long. The CDR3 DNA reads TGTGCCAGCAGCCAAGCAGGACAGGGGGTGGACTTGGCCGGGGAGCTGTTTTTT. This codes for CASSQAGQGVDLAGELFF.

The V call is TRBV9, the J call TRBJ2-3; 10 nucleotides agree with TRBD1. V lost 0 bases and J lost 1; bases outside the gene matches: 8. The CDR3 runs to 18 residues. Germline values: CDR1 SGDLS, CDR2 YYNGEE. The CDR3 coding sequence is TGTGCCAGCAGCGTAGCTAGTGGGGGGACAGGGGGCACAGATACGCAGTATTTT. As protein: CASSVASGGTGGTDTQYF. Using reference TRBV9 and TRBJ2-3 for the parts outside the CDR3, the full variable domain is DSGVTQTPKHLITATGQRVTLRCSPRSGDLSVYWYQQSLDQGLQFLIQYYNGEERAKGNILERFSAQQFPDLHSELNLSSLELGDSALYFCASSVASGGTGGTDTQYFGPGTRLTVL.

The sample holds one count of this clone. The V and J genes are TRBV11-2 and TRBJ2-7, with D perhaps TRBD2 (6 bases). This CDR3 has 14 residues. CDR1 is SGHAT, CDR2 FQNNGV, per germline. V gave up 2 bases and J gave up 3 bases, with 11 bases separating them. The CDR3 DNA is TGTGCCAGCAGCTTACCCGGGGGAGGCTACGAGCAGTACTTC. Its translation: CASSLPGGGYEQYF.

The chain recombines TRBV5-1 with TRBJ1-2; 9 bases agree with TRBD1. This CDR3 has 13 residues. V was pared by 5 bases and J by 8 bases, with 7 bases of the junction left unmatched. Germline V gene data show CDR1 as SGHRS and CDR2 as YFSETQ. The CDR3 nucleotides are TGCGCCAGCAGTAATACAGGGGGCCACGGCTACACCTTC. Translation: CASSNTGGHGYTF.

The chain has TRBV5-1 and TRBJ2-5; 9 bases agree with TRBD2. J gave up 3 bases and V 0 bases, and 6 bases lay outside the gene matches. CDR3 length: 16 residues. Germline V gene lookup returns CDR1 SGHRS and CDR2 YFSETQ. This CDR3 is CASSLARLAGEETQYF. The DNA for the CDR3 is TGCGCCAGCAGCTTGGCCCGTTTAGCGGGGGAAGAGACCCAGTACTTC.